A single sample gave rise to the 2 T cell receptor beta chains below, sequenced in a study of blood T cell repertoires in COVID-19. Data came from immunoSEQ multiplex PCR; TCRdb stores just in-frame clones and leaves some out. The sample has about 100,000 clones, about 85% seen once. The sequencing sample was made of peripheral blood. The receptors were gathered from a woman in her 70s with active or convalescent COVID-19.

The V and J genes are TRBV10-1 and TRBJ2-2, with 12 bases fitting TRBD1. The CDR3 spans 15 residues. Germline CDR1 WNHNN, CDR2 SYGVQD (reference sequence). The V gene end was trimmed by 5 bases and the J gene end by 7 bases; junction bases not matched to a gene: 5. In DNA form, the CDR3 reads TGCGCCAGCAGTCCCGGGACAGGGGGCTACGGGGAGCTGTTTTTT. Translation gives CASSPGTGGYGELFF.

The genes are TRBV15 and TRBJ1-2, with D unclear. This CDR3 is 12 amino acids long. V lost 0 bases, J lost 13 bases, and 12 bases lay in between. From germline, CDR1 is LNHNV and CDR2 YYDKDF (reference sequence). Written as DNA, the CDR3 is TGTGCCACCAGCAGAGATGATATCCTACTCACCTTC. Residues: CATSRDDILLTF.